The 29 T cell receptor beta chains below all came from one sample that was sequenced in a study of blood T cell repertoires in COVID-19. Libraries were prepared by immunoSEQ multiplex PCR; TCRdb keeps only in-frame clonotypes and omits some of them. The table includes approximately 230,000 clones, 80% to 90% detected once. Sample: PBMCs or T cells enriched from blood (not recorded which). The origin of the receptors is a man in his forties who had recovered from COVID-19.

V and J are TRBV19 and TRBJ2-4; D not certain. V shed 6 bases and J shed 7 bases, with 13 bases lying between them. From germline, CDR1 is LNHDA and CDR2 SQIVND (reference sequence). This CDR3 spans 13 amino acids. The CDR3 coding sequence is TGTGCCAGTAGAACGCCCGGTTGGAACATTCAGTACTTC. It translates to CASRTPGWNIQYF.

The rearrangement joins TRBV6-5 to TRBJ2-7, with 9 positions matching TRBD1. V shed 2 bases, J shed 0 bases, and the junction held 5 bases outside the gene matches. Germline V gene lookup returns CDR1 MNHEY and CDR2 SVGAGI. CDR3 length: 16 amino acids. The CDR3, as DNA: TGTGCCAGCAGTTACAACAGGGGGCAGAACTCCTACGAGCAGTACTTC. Protein product: CASSYNRGQNSYEQYF.

The genes are TRBV12-3 or TRBV12-4 and TRBJ1-1, with D maybe TRBD1 (6 bases). The CDR3 extends over 12 amino acids. Trimming left V 6 bases short and J 5 bases short, with 10 bases between. The CDR3 sequence is CASRGGGTEAFF. Here the CDR3 DNA reads TGTGCCAGCAGGGGAGGGGGAACTGAAGCTTTCTTT.

The rearrangement joins TRBV6-5 to TRBJ2-5; D possibly corresponds to TRBD1 (6 bases). CDR1 MNHEY and CDR2 SVGAGI come from the germline V gene. V shed 4 bases and J shed 3 bases, with 9 bases lying between them. This CDR3 comprises 13 residues. This chain's CDR3 is CASSSHREETQYF. The CDR3 nucleotides are TGTGCCAGCAGTTCTCACAGGGAAGAGACCCAGTACTTC.

This clone was counted a few times. The rearrangement uses TRBV7-2 and TRBJ2-1; D not certain. Germline assignment: CDR1 SGHTA and CDR2 FQGNSA. V dropped 5 bases and J dropped 4 bases, with 3 bases sitting between them. This CDR3 is 11 amino acids long. The CDR3: CASSPYNEQFF. The CDR3 DNA sequence: TGTGCCAGCAGCCCGTACAATGAGCAGTTCTTC.

The chain has TRBV6-4 and TRBJ2-1, with a tentative D call TRBD2 (6 bases). The ends were cut back, 2 bases at V and 9 bases at J, with 17 bases in the middle. The germline gives CDR1 MRHNA, CDR2 SNTAGT. The CDR3 is made up of 15 amino acids. CDR3 sequence (DNA): TGTGCCAGCAGTGACGGGTGGCGGGGCCGAGGTGAGCAGTTCTTC. This codes for CASSDGWRGRGEQFF.

In DNA form, the CDR3 reads TGTGCCACCAGCAGACCTGGAACGGACGGAGGGATATATTTT. Translation: CATSRPGTDGGIYF. The chain uses TRBV15 and TRBJ1-3; the D is unclear. The CDR3 totals 14 residues. Trimming took off 2 bases at V and 13 bases at J, with 18 bases between the two ends. The germline gives CDR1 LNHNV, CDR2 YYDKDF (reference sequence). The whole variable domain, filled in from reference TRBV15 and TRBJ1-3, reads DAMVIQNPRYQVTQFGKPVTLSCSQTLNHNVMYWYQQKSSQAPKLLFHYYDKDFNNEADTPDNFQSRRPNTSFCFLDIRSPGLGDTAMYLCATSRPGTDGGIYFGEGSWLTVV.

The chain carries TRBV7-9 and TRBJ1-6, with a tentative D call TRBD1 (5 bases). With 5 bases removed from V and 5 bases from J, the gap between germline ends came to 19 bases. Germline V CDR1 and CDR2: SEHNR, FQNEAQ (reference sequence). The CDR3 is made up of 17 amino acids. Here the CDR3 reads CASSTESTGLHNSPLHF. CDR3 coding DNA: TGTGCCAGCAGCACCGAAAGTACAGGCCTGCATAATTCACCCCTCCACTTT.

The chain links TRBV7-8 to TRBJ2-6, with D tentatively TRBD1 (6 bases). Germline V gene lookup returns CDR1 SGHVS and CDR2 FQNEAQ. Trimming shortened V by 5 bases and J by 0 bases, and 14 bases separated the two germline ends. CDR3 size: 17 residues. The CDR3 DNA reads as TGTGCCAGCAGCCCAGACAGGTTATACTCTGGGGCCAACGTCCTGACTTTC. Its translation: CASSPDRLYSGANVLTF.

The chain joins TRBV4-2 to TRBJ2-7; TRBD1 aligns across 10 bases. This CDR3 region has 16 residues. Germline V gene lookup returns CDR1 LGHNA and CDR2 YNFKEQ. J lost 5 bases, V lost 2 bases, and 9 bases had no gene match. The CDR3 spells CASSQSLGTGEDEQYF. Written as DNA, the CDR3 is TGTGCCAGCAGCCAATCTCTAGGGACAGGGGAAGACGAGCAGTACTTC.

The CDR3 coding sequence is TGTGCCAGCAGCCCGGGACAGGGTTATGGCTACACCTTC. Protein: CASSPGQGYGYTF. The chain recombines TRBV7-9 with TRBJ1-2; 9 nucleotides agree with TRBD1. V shed 5 bases, J shed 5 bases, and the junction held 3 bases outside the gene matches. This CDR3 has 13 amino acids. Germline CDR1 SEHNR, CDR2 FQNEAQ (reference sequence).

This chain connects TRBV29-1 to TRBJ2-7; TRBD1 matches 8 bases. This CDR3 contains 13 residues. Germline CDR1 reads SQVTM; CDR2 reads ANQGSEA. Losses at the gene ends were 2 bases for V and 6 bases for J; bases not matched to a gene: 6. The CDR3 here is CSVEFGQGGEQYF. CDR3 DNA: TGCAGCGTTGAATTCGGACAGGGAGGCGAGCAGTACTTC.

The V and J genes are TRBV7-8 and TRBJ2-3; D is perhaps TRBD2 (6 bases). Germline V gives CDR1 SGHVS, CDR2 FQNEAQ. The V gene lost 1 base and the J gene lost 3 bases, with 17 bases spanning the gap. There are 17 residues in the CDR3. CDR3 amino acids: CASSLGGRFRGTDTQYF. The CDR3 DNA reads as TGTGCCAGCAGCTTAGGAGGGCGGTTCCGGGGGACAGATACGCAGTATTTT.

This chain links TRBV7-2 with TRBJ2-1, with D possibly being TRBD2 (6 bases). Germline V gene data show CDR1 as SGHTA and CDR2 as FQGNSA. The germline V and J ends were trimmed by 1 base and 8 bases, with 9 bases remaining between them. CDR3 size: 13 residues. The CDR3: CASSLEWDYEQFF. Written as DNA, the CDR3 is TGTGCCAGCAGCTTAGAATGGGACTATGAGCAGTTCTTC.

The V and J genes are TRBV6-5 and TRBJ2-5; tentative D call: TRBD2 (5 bases). CDR1 MNHEY and CDR2 SVGAGI come from the germline V gene. This CDR3 comprises 11 residues. The V and J ends lost 7 bases and 5 bases respectively, with 8 bases between them. The CDR3 loop reads CASTTGETQYF. In DNA form, the CDR3 reads TGTGCCAGCACCACGGGGGAGACCCAGTACTTC.

This rearrangement joins TRBV4-1 to TRBJ1-2; the D gene is possibly TRBD1 (6 bases). Deletions cut 1 base from V and 4 bases from J, with 25 bases between. Germline values: CDR1 MGHRA, CDR2 YSYEKL. The CDR3 has 19 amino acids. The CDR3 reads CASSQGWTQTGMRPYGYTF. CDR3 in DNA: TGCGCCAGCAGCCAAGGTTGGACCCAAACAGGGATGCGACCCTATGGCTACACCTTC.

This chain uses TRBV7-8 with TRBJ2-5; D is undetermined. The germline V gene has CDR1 SGHVS and CDR2 FQNEAQ. The CDR3 is made up of 17 amino acids. V was trimmed by 6 bases and J by 5 bases, leaving 25 bases between them. The chain's CDR3 is CASSPHQNSLGGETQYF. CDR3 coding DNA: TGTGCCAGCAGTCCACACCAAAATAGCTTAGGCGGTGAGACCCAGTACTTC.

V gene TRBV6-5 combines with J gene TRBJ1-1; no clear D gene. The germline V gene encodes CDR1 MNHEY and CDR2 SVGAGI. The CDR3 covers 13 residues. V lost 6 bases and J lost 2, with 10 bases in between. The CDR3: CASSQQRNTEAFF. The CDR3 DNA is TGTGCCAGCAGCCAACAGAGAAACACTGAAGCTTTCTTT.

This rearrangement joins TRBV19 to TRBJ1-2; D not certain. The CDR3 has 13 amino acids. V was clipped by 7 bases and J by 4 bases, with 13 bases between them. From germline, CDR1 is LNHDA and CDR2 SQIVND (reference sequence). Here the CDR3 DNA reads TGTGCCAGTACAGGCCGTGAGGGCTATGGCTACACCTTC. Translating it yields CASTGREGYGYTF.

DNA for the CDR3: TGCGCCAGCAGCTGGAGCCGGGGTCGGGACACTGAAGCTTTCTTT. This sequence encodes CASSWSRGRDTEAFF. The V gene is TRBV4-1, the J gene TRBJ1-1, with no clear D. Trimming left V 5 bases short and J 3 bases short, with 16 bases between. Germline lookup yields CDR1 MGHRA and CDR2 YSYEKL. The CDR3 is made up of 15 amino acids.

CDR3 region: CASSFTGFRGDTQYF. For the CDR3, the DNA is TGTGCCAGCAGCTTTACTGGGTTTCGGGGAGATACGCAGTATTTT. This chain connects TRBV7-8 to TRBJ2-3; maybe TRBD2 (5 bases). The V end lost 3 bases, the J end lost 5 bases, and 15 bases lay between the germline ends. Germline V gene lookup returns CDR1 SGHVS and CDR2 FQNEAQ. The CDR3 extends over 15 amino acids.

This clone was seen a handful of times. This sequence joins TRBV3-1 (or the pseudogene TRBV3-2) and TRBJ1-1; possible D gene TRBD1, 5 bases. This CDR3 is 14 amino acids long. V was cut by 0 bases and J by 10 bases, with 15 bases left in between. Per germline, CDR1 LGHDT and CDR2 YNNKEL (reference sequence). For the CDR3, the DNA is TGTGCCAGCAGCCAAGACTGGGGGGGTGGAGGAGCTTTCTTT. It encodes CASSQDWGGGGAFF.

This chain links TRBV14 with TRBJ1-2, with 12 bases identical to TRBD1. Germline CDR1 is SGHDN and CDR2 is FVKESK. V lost 2 bases, J lost 14 bases, and 9 bases stayed unmatched. The CDR3 covers 14 residues. CDR3 region: CASSQSRDRGPDTF. CDR3 in DNA: TGTGCCAGCAGCCAATCCCGGGACAGGGGGCCCGATACCTTC.

This chain links TRBV6-5 with TRBJ2-1; 10 nucleotides match TRBD2. Trimming took 0 bases from V and 6 from J; bases not matched to a gene: 5. The germline V gene has CDR1 MNHEY and CDR2 SVGAGI. The CDR3 covers 16 residues. The CDR3 bases are TGTGCCAGCAGTTACTCGGTACTAGCGGGGCCCAATGAGCAGTTCTTC. This encodes CASSYSVLAGPNEQFF.

The chain recombines TRBV12-5 with TRBJ2-7, with 8 bases that match TRBD1. Germline V CDR1 and CDR2: LGHNT, FRNRAP. The CDR3 covers 17 residues. Unmatched junction bases numbered 9, after V lost 0 bases and J lost 2 bases. The CDR3 DNA reads as TGTGCTAGTGGTTTGGTACTACAGGGGGACAGGACCTACGAGCAGTACTTC. Its protein is CASGLVLQGDRTYEQYF.

In its sample, this clone was seen once. The V and J genes are TRBV6-5 and TRBJ1-5; no reliable D call. Trimming left V 2 bases short and J 5 bases short, with 10 bases between. The CDR3 is made up of 14 amino acids. Per germline, CDR1 MNHEY and CDR2 SVGAGI. CDR3 amino acids: CASSYDSIDQPQHF. For the CDR3, the DNA is TGTGCCAGCAGTTACGACTCCATCGATCAGCCCCAGCATTTT.

The chain joins TRBV12-3 or TRBV12-4 to TRBJ2-7; a possible D gene is TRBD1 (6 bases). The ends were cut back, 3 bases at V and 6 bases at J, with 9 bases in the middle. This CDR3 is built from 12 residues. CDR3 sequence (DNA): TGTGCCAGCAGTTTTGGGGGCAGCGAGCAGTACTTC. Translating gives CASSFGGSEQYF.

The rearrangement uses TRBV5-1 and TRBJ2-7; 8 bases align to TRBD1. V lost 2 bases to trimming and J lost 1 base; unmatched junction nucleotides: 14. Germline V lookup: CDR1 SGHRS, CDR2 YFSETQ. The CDR3 covers 18 residues. For the CDR3, the DNA is TGCGCCAGCAGCTTTTCCGGGACAGGCCCTATGGGGTCCTACGAGCAGTACTTC. Translating it yields CASSFSGTGPMGSYEQYF.

This clone was counted a single time. Here the CDR3 reads CASSLGQGAEGTEAFF. The DNA for the CDR3 is TGTGCCAGCAGCTTGGGACAGGGGGCGGAAGGCACTGAAGCTTTCTTT. The chain links TRBV11-3 to TRBJ1-1; TRBD1 aligns across 12 bases. V shed 3 bases and J 4 bases; nucleotides not matched to a gene: 6. Germline loops: CDR1 SGHNT, CDR2 YENEEA. CDR3 size: 16 residues.